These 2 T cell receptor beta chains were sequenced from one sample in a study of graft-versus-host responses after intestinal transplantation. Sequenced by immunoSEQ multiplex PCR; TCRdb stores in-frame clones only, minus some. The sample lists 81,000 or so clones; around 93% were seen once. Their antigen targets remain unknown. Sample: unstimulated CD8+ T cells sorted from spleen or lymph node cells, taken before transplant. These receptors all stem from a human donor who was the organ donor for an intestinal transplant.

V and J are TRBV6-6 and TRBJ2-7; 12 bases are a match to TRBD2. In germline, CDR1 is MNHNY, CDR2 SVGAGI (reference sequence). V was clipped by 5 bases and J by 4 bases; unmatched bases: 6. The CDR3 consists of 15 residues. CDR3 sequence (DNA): TGTGCCAGCAGTCACTGGACTAGCGGGGTTTACGAGCAGTACTTC. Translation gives CASSHWTSGVYEQYF.

This CDR3 is CASSAQFTDTQYF. The CDR3 DNA follows: TGTGCCAGCAGCGCACAATTCACAGATACGCAGTATTTT. The chain couples TRBV11-2 to TRBJ2-3; D gene unclear. Germline V lookup: CDR1 SGHAT, CDR2 FQNNGV. The CDR3 extends over 13 amino acids. Trimming left V 5 bases short and J 2 bases short, with 8 bases between. Full variable domain (missing parts from reference TRBV11-2 and TRBJ2-3): EAGVAQSPRYKIIEKRQSVAFWCNPISGHATLYWYQQILGQGPKLLIQFQNNGVVDDSQLPKDRFSAERLKGVDSTLKIQPAKLEDSAVYLCASSAQFTDTQYFGPGTRLTVL.